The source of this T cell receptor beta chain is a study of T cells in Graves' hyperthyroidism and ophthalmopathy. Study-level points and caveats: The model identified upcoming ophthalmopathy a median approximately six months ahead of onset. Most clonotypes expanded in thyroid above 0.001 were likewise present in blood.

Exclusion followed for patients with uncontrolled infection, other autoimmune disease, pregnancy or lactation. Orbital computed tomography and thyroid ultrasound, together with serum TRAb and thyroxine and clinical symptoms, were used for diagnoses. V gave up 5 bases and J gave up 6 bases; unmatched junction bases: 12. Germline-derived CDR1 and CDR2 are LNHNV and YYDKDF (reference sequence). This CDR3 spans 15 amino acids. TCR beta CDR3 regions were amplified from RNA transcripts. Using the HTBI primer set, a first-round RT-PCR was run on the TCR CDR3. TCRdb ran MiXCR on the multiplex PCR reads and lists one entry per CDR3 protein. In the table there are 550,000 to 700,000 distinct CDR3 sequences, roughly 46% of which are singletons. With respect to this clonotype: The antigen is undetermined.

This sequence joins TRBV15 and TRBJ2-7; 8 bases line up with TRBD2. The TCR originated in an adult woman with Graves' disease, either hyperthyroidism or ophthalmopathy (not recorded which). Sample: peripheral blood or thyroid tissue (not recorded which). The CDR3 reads CATSHSGGGKAEQYF. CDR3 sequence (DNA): TGTGCCACCAGCCACTCCGGCGGGGGGAAAGCCGAGCAGTACTTC.